The 17 T cell receptor beta chains given below trace back to one sample, sequenced in a study of response to subunit inactivated influenza vaccine. TCRdb analysed the RT-PCR reads with MiXCR anew, one entry per CDR3 protein. Altogether more than 500,000 distinct CDR3 sequences are present, around 11% being singletons, with the ten largest covering 9.5% to 11%. These data also formed part of another study, on T cells expressing NK-cell markers. This second report adds: Beta-chain TCR cDNA was generated via 5'RACE template switching with UMIs.

Material: PBMCs from blood, obtained on the day of vaccination. The receptors stem from a man in his forties or fifties who received an inactivated influenza vaccine.

This clonotype occurred a few times. The chain joins TRBV29-1 to TRBJ2-1, with 14 bases aligning to TRBD2. This CDR3 has 14 amino acids. V lost 5 bases and J lost 9; bases outside the gene matches: 6. Germline V CDR1 and CDR2: SQVTM, ANQGSEA. CDR3 DNA: TGCAGCGTTCCCGGGACTAGCGGGAGTCGTGAGCAGTTCTTC. Translating gives CSVPGTSGSREQFF.

CDR3 in amino acids: CASSLRDRREKLFF. The DNA for the CDR3 is TGTGCCAGCAGCTTAAGGGACAGGCGCGAAAAACTGTTTTTT. J is TRBJ1-4 and V is TRBV7-2, with TRBD1 matching 8 bases. V lost 2 bases and J lost 8; bases outside the gene matches: 4. From germline, CDR1 is SGHTA and CDR2 FQGNSA. The CDR3 covers 14 residues. The full variable domain, with the rest looked up from reference TRBV7-2 and TRBJ1-4, is GAGVSQSPSNKVTEKGKDVELRCDPISGHTALYWYRQSLGQGLEFLIYFQGNSAPDKSGLPSDRFSAERTGGSVSTLTIQRTQQEDSAVYLCASSLRDRREKLFFGSGTQLSVL.

This clonotype has ten or more counts. The J gene is TRBJ2-7, the V gene TRBV4-2; the match to TRBD1 covers 9 bases. Germline V CDR1 and CDR2: LGHNA, YNFKEQ. Unmatched junction bases numbered 17, after V lost 2 bases and J lost 9 bases. The CDR3 contains 17 residues. The CDR3 bases are TGTGCCAGCAGCCAATACCTAACCCCGGACAGGGGCCAGGTGCAGTACTTC. This translates into CASSQYLTPDRGQVQYF.

The chain couples TRBV4-2 to TRBJ1-1; 8 bases match TRBD1. Losses at the gene ends were 1 base for V and 2 bases for J; bases not matched to a gene: 3. The CDR3 contains 15 residues. The germline V gene encodes CDR1 LGHNA and CDR2 YNFKEQ. The CDR3 spells CASSQGTGYNTEAFF. The CDR3 DNA reads as TGTGCCAGCAGCCAAGGGACAGGGTATAACACTGAAGCTTTCTTT.

Only a few counts were recorded for this clonotype. The J gene is TRBJ2-7, the V gene TRBV5-6; 8 bases match TRBD1. V lost 0 bases to trimming and J lost 6 bases; unmatched junction nucleotides: 11. CDR3 size: 16 residues. Germline lookup yields CDR1 SGHDT and CDR2 YYEEEE. The chain's CDR3 is CASSLEPGGLVFEQYF. The CDR3, as DNA: TGTGCCAGCAGCTTGGAGCCAGGGGGCCTCGTGTTCGAGCAGTACTTC.

This clonotype has just a few counts. The rearrangement joins TRBV5-1 to TRBJ2-6, with 7 bases lining up with TRBD1. The CDR3 has 18 residues. Trimming cost V 0 bases and J 0 bases; bases outside gene matches: 6. Per the germline V gene, CDR1 is SGHRS and CDR2 is YFSETQ. CDR3 bases: TGCGCCAGCAGCTTGGAGGGACAGACTCTCTCTGGGGCCAACGTCCTGACTTTC. Protein product: CASSLEGQTLSGANVLTF.

There are many counts of this clonotype. The chain's CDR3 is CASSQGALSYF. The CDR3 bases are TGCGCCAGCAGCCAGGGGGCCCTATCGTACTTC. This chain uses TRBV5-1 with TRBJ2-7, with 8 bases fitting TRBD1. Germline V gene lookup returns CDR1 SGHRS and CDR2 YFSETQ. The CDR3 is made up of 11 amino acids. Losses at the gene ends were 4 bases for V and 12 bases for J; bases not matched to a gene: 6.

V gene TRBV5-1 combines with J gene TRBJ2-7; D is tentatively TRBD1 or TRBD2 (5 bases each). Looked up from germline, CDR1 is SGHRS and CDR2 is YFSETQ. The germline V and J ends were trimmed by 4 bases and 3 bases, with 17 bases remaining between them. The length of the CDR3 is 15 residues. The CDR3 DNA reads TGCGCCAGCAGCCTAAGAGGGACGGACCACTACGAGCAGTACTTC. This translates into CASSLRGTDHYEQYF.

The V gene is TRBV30, the J gene TRBJ2-2; D perhaps matches TRBD2 (6 bases). Germline-derived CDR1 and CDR2 are GTSNPN and SVGIG (reference sequence). There are 14 residues in the CDR3. Trimming removed 2 bases at V and 5 bases at J, with 12 bases between. This CDR3 reads CAWSRTRGTGELFF. CDR3 nucleotide sequence: TGTGCCTGGAGTCGCACTCGGGGGACCGGGGAGCTGTTTTTT.

V usage is TRBV9 and J usage is TRBJ2-3, with TRBD2 as a possible D gene (6 bases). V was shortened by 0 bases and J by 7 bases, with 15 bases between the two germline ends. The CDR3 runs to 15 residues. Germline CDR1 is SGDLS and CDR2 is YYNGEE. CDR3 bases: TGTGCCAGCAGCGTAGGTGGTAGCGGTACCTATACGCAGTATTTT. This encodes CASSVGGSGTYTQYF.

This clonotype was counted between two and nine times. V usage is TRBV5-1 and J usage is TRBJ2-7, with 9 bases fitting TRBD2. V lost 2 bases to trimming and J lost 6 bases; unmatched junction nucleotides: 9. Germline V gene sequence: CDR1 SGHRS, CDR2 YFSETQ. The CDR3 runs 15 residues. The CDR3 sequence: CASSLAGGSSGEQYF. CDR3 in DNA: TGCGCCAGCAGCTTAGCGGGAGGTTCAAGTGGCGAGCAGTACTTC.

The chain is built from TRBV7-9 and TRBJ2-7; 12 nucleotides align to TRBD1. There are 15 residues in the CDR3. Per the germline V gene, CDR1 is SEHNR and CDR2 is FQNEAQ (reference sequence). J lost 3 bases, V lost 5 bases, and 5 bases had no gene match. Written as DNA, the CDR3 is TGTGCCAGCAGCACCCGGGACAGGGGGCTCTACGAGCAGTACTTC. This codes for CASSTRDRGLYEQYF.

This chain links TRBV7-9 with TRBJ1-2, with 7 bases matching TRBD1. The CDR3 contains 14 residues. J gave up 2 bases and V 4 bases, and 4 bases lay outside the gene matches. Looked up from germline, CDR1 is SEHNR and CDR2 is FQNEAQ (reference sequence). The CDR3: CASSSGQPNYGYTF. CDR3 sequence (DNA): TGTGCCAGCAGCTCGGGACAGCCAAACTATGGCTACACCTTC.

Ten or more counts support this clonotype. The chain has TRBV29-1 and TRBJ1-2, with D possibly being TRBD1 (5 bases). CDR1 is SQVTM, CDR2 ANQGSEA, per germline. The CDR3 is 10 residues long. The V end was cut by 5 bases, the J end by 8 bases, with 9 bases between. This chain's CDR3 is CSVFGDGYTF. The CDR3 DNA is TGCAGCGTTTTCGGGGACGGCTACACCTTC.

This clonotype was seen a handful of times. The chain links TRBV19 to TRBJ2-5, with 7 bases identical to TRBD1. The germline CDR1 and CDR2 sequences are LNHDA and SQIVND (reference sequence). The V gene end was trimmed by 4 bases and the J gene end by 3 bases; junction bases not matched to a gene: 8. The CDR3 loop spans 15 amino acids. CDR3: CASSRGQSRKETQYF. The CDR3 bases are TGTGCCAGTAGTAGGGGACAGAGTCGGAAAGAGACCCAGTACTTC.

The genes are TRBV7-9 and TRBJ1-5; D not resolved. The CDR3 is 16 amino acids. Germline V gene data show CDR1 as SEHNR and CDR2 as FQNEAQ (reference sequence). V lost 5 bases, J lost 4 bases, and 18 bases lay in between. The CDR3 DNA reads TGTGCCAGCAGCCACTTCAGCCGGGCCGGTAATCAGCCCCAGCATTTT. Protein: CASSHFSRAGNQPQHF.

This clonotype showed up just a few times. This chain uses TRBV12-3 or TRBV12-4 with TRBJ1-6; TRBD1 might be the D (6 bases). V was clipped by 3 bases and J by 5 bases, with 8 bases between them. This CDR3 contains 14 residues. CDR3 bases: TGTGCCAGCAGTTTCAGGGGTGATAATTCACCCCTCCACTTT. This encodes CASSFRGDNSPLHF.